One sample yielded the 22 T cell receptor beta chains listed below, sequenced in a study of OX40 agonist ivuxolimab in advanced cancers. TCRdb keeps only in-frame clones here, not all; method: immunoSEQ multiplex PCR. The table includes 14,000 or so clones, 76% detected once. The sample consisted of CD4+ or CD8+ T cells sorted from blood, taken in a trial of the OX40 agonist ivuxolimab. The receptors derive from an adult with an advanced solid tumor such as melanoma, head and neck, liver or kidney cancer.

The chain couples TRBV7-8 to TRBJ2-7; TRBD1 matches 9 bases. CDR3 length: 14 amino acids. J lost 3 bases, V lost 3 bases, and 3 bases had no gene match. Germline CDR1 SGHVS, CDR2 FQNEAQ. In DNA form, the CDR3 reads TGTGCCAGCAGCTTCACGACAGGGGGCTACGAGCAGTACTTC. It encodes CASSFTTGGYEQYF.

This chain connects TRBV9 to TRBJ2-5; 9 nucleotides match TRBD2. With 4 bases clipped from V and 5 bases from J, the junction kept 15 bases outside the gene matches. From germline, CDR1 is SGDLS and CDR2 YYNGEE. The CDR3 consists of 17 residues. The CDR3 bases are TGTGCCAGCAGCCCCCGAGGTGGTAGCGGGGGTAGGGAGACCCAGTACTTC. This translates into CASSPRGGSGGRETQYF.

The V gene is TRBV27, the J gene TRBJ2-7, with no clear D. Germline V gene data show CDR1 as MNHEY and CDR2 as SMNVEV (reference sequence). This CDR3 has 14 amino acids. With 3 bases removed from V and 5 bases from J, the gap between germline ends came to 14 bases. Written as DNA, the CDR3 is TGTGCCAGCAGTTTCCTAGGGTACAGCGACGAGCAGTACTTC. Its translation is CASSFLGYSDEQYF.

J is TRBJ2-7 and V is TRBV9; possibly TRBD1 for D (6 bases). This CDR3 is 15 amino acids long. Germline V gene data show CDR1 as SGDLS and CDR2 as YYNGEE. V lost 1 base to trimming and J lost 2 bases, with 13 bases between them. The CDR3 here is CASSVSGTSTYEQYF. In DNA, the CDR3 is TGTGCCAGCAGCGTATCCGGGACATCTACCTACGAGCAGTACTTC.

This clone came up once. The chain has TRBV7-6 and TRBJ1-2; a weak D match, TRBD1 (6 bases). Looked up from germline, CDR1 is SGHVS and CDR2 is FNYEAQ. The CDR3 sequence is 16 residues long. V lost 3 bases, J lost 8 bases, and 22 bases lay in between. This CDR3 is CASSLDLAGASEGYTF. DNA of the CDR3: TGTGCCAGCAGCTTGGACTTAGCGGGGGCTTCGGAGGGCTACACCTTC.

The gene calls are TRBV6-1 and TRBJ1-5, with D unclear. Trimming removed 2 bases at V and 0 bases at J, with 8 bases between. This CDR3 spans 15 amino acids. In germline, CDR1 is MNHNS, CDR2 SASEGT. CDR3 amino acids: CASSESEGSNQPQHF. The DNA of the CDR3 is TGTGCCAGCAGTGAATCTGAGGGTAGCAATCAGCCCCAGCATTTT.

This clone was recorded a few times. The V gene is TRBV11-2, the J gene TRBJ2-7, with 14 bases aligning to TRBD2. J was trimmed by 7 bases and V by 5 bases; bases with no gene match: 7. This CDR3 has 15 amino acids. Germline V gene lookup returns CDR1 SGHAT and CDR2 FQNNGV. The CDR3 DNA reads TGTGCCAGCAGCCCGCTGACTAGCGGGGGGGCTGAGCAGTACTTC. It encodes CASSPLTSGGAEQYF.

The rearrangement joins TRBV9 to TRBJ2-1; 7 bases line up with TRBD1. From germline, CDR1 is SGDLS and CDR2 YYNGEE. The CDR3 has 14 residues. V gave up 4 bases and J gave up 4 bases; unmatched junction bases: 5. The DNA of the CDR3 is TGTGCCAGCAGCTGGCAGGGGGTGTACAATGAGCAGTTCTTC. This translates into CASSWQGVYNEQFF.

The sample holds a few counts of this clone. V and J are TRBV5-4 and TRBJ2-7; D is perhaps TRBD2 (6 bases). Germline V gives CDR1 SGHNT, CDR2 YYREEE (reference sequence). Trimming cost V 3 bases and J 6 bases, with 19 bases left between them. This CDR3 has 15 residues. The CDR3 region has the DNA TGTGCCAGCAGCTCCCGGGTTGGGCGGGGCTTCGAGCAGTACTTC. This sequence encodes CASSSRVGRGFEQYF. Combining the CDR3 with reference TRBV5-4 and TRBJ2-7 gives the whole variable domain ETGVTQSPTHLIKTRGQQVTLRCSSQSGHNTVSWYQQALGQGPQFIFQYYREEENGRGNFPPRFSGLQFPNYSSELNVNALELDDSALYLCASSSRVGRGFEQYFGPGTRLTVT.

The chain couples TRBV10-3 to TRBJ2-7; D ambiguous. Trimming shortened V by 0 bases and J by 4 bases, and 4 bases separated the two germline ends. The CDR3 sequence is 12 residues long. Germline V CDR1 and CDR2: ENHRY, SYGVKD. The CDR3 region has the DNA TGTGCCATCAGTGAGTCGGTATACGAGCAGTACTTC. Its translation is CAISESVYEQYF.

The genes are TRBV28 and TRBJ2-3; 8 positions match TRBD1. The trim removed 6 bases at V and 1 base at J, leaving 6 bases unmatched. The V gene's germline CDR1 is MDHEN and CDR2 SYDVKM. The CDR3 is made up of 15 amino acids. The CDR3 region is CASRLQGGGTDTQYF. The CDR3 DNA reads TGTGCCAGCAGACTACAGGGGGGAGGCACAGATACGCAGTATTTT.

This clone has a handful of counts. The gene calls are TRBV27 and TRBJ1-2, with a possible D match to TRBD1 (5 bases). This CDR3 has 16 amino acids. CDR1 is MNHEY, CDR2 SMNVEV, per germline (reference sequence). Trimming left V 4 bases short and J 1 base short, with 16 bases between. The CDR3 coding sequence is TGTGCCAGCAGTTCCCGGTTTTCGGGGGGTAACTATGGCTACACCTTC. It translates to CASSSRFSGGNYGYTF.

The chain joins TRBV7-2 to TRBJ2-5; D remains ambiguous. The germline V gene has CDR1 SGHTA and CDR2 FQGNSA. The CDR3 spans 15 residues. V lost 1 base to trimming and J lost 2 bases, with 11 bases between them. The CDR3 DNA reads as TGTGCCAGCAGCTTAGTGAGGAGACCACAAGAGACCCAGTACTTC. Its translation: CASSLVRRPQETQYF.

The CDR3, as DNA: TGTGCCAGCAGCCCGGGACTAGCGGGGGGGGAAAGCACAGATACGCAGTATTTT. This encodes CASSPGLAGGESTDTQYF. V usage is TRBV7-9 and J usage is TRBJ2-3, with 16 bases aligning to TRBD2. Looked up from germline, CDR1 is SEHNR and CDR2 is FQNEAQ (reference sequence). The length of the CDR3 is 18 residues. The V segment lost 5 bases and the J segment 0 bases; nucleotides outside the gene matches: 5.

The chain has TRBV28 and TRBJ2-2; tentative D call: TRBD2 (6 bases). V was clipped by 3 bases and J by 4 bases, with 12 bases between them. CDR1 and CDR2 (germline): MDHEN, SYDVKM. The CDR3 sequence is 15 residues long. The CDR3 loop is CASSLGGPGTGELFF. CDR3 in DNA: TGTGCCAGCAGTTTGGGGGGACCCGGCACCGGGGAGCTGTTTTTT.

V is TRBV13 and J is TRBJ1-1; D is unclear. CDR1 is PRHDT, CDR2 FYEKMQ, per germline (reference sequence). Trimming cost V 5 bases and J 5 bases, with 12 bases left between them. The CDR3 consists of 13 residues. CDR3 protein: CASSPEAGTEAFF. CDR3 sequence (DNA): TGTGCCAGCAGCCCCGAGGCGGGAACTGAAGCTTTCTTT.

V gene TRBV2 combines with J gene TRBJ2-3; D unclear. This CDR3 is built from 17 residues. CDR1 is SNHLY, CDR2 FYNNEI, per germline. Trimming stripped 0 bases from V and 2 bases from J, with 15 bases between. This CDR3 is CASSEAGSVLFTDTQYF. The CDR3 nucleotides read TGTGCCAGCAGTGAAGCTGGCAGCGTGCTTTTCACAGATACGCAGTATTTT.

This clone came up once. This CDR3 reads CASSLAPVTGELFF. For the CDR3, the DNA is TGTGCCAGCAGCTTAGCCCCTGTGACCGGGGAGCTGTTTTTT. The chain uses TRBV7-6 and TRBJ2-2; D unresolved. Deletions cut 0 bases from V and 5 bases from J, with 7 bases between. Germline values: CDR1 SGHVS, CDR2 FNYEAQ. The CDR3 extends over 14 amino acids.

The rearrangement joins TRBV19 to TRBJ2-3, with a weak D call TRBD2 (6 bases). The CDR3 runs to 15 residues. Germline assignment: CDR1 LNHDA and CDR2 SQIVND (reference sequence). V lost 3 bases to trimming and J lost 1 base, with 11 bases between them. CDR3 in DNA: TGTGCCAGTAGTATCGGAGGGTTCGGCACAGATACGCAGTATTTT. It translates to CASSIGGFGTDTQYF. Full variable domain (remainder filled in from reference TRBV19 and TRBJ2-3): DGGITQSPKYLFRKEGQNVTLSCEQNLNHDAMYWYRQDPGQGLRLIYYSQIVNDFQKGDIAEGYSVSREKKESFPLTVTSAQKNPTAFYLCASSIGGFGTDTQYFGPGTRLTVL.

The rearrangement uses TRBV5-1 and TRBJ2-1; D unresolved. The length of the CDR3 is 15 residues. V dropped 1 base and J dropped 0 bases, with 8 bases sitting between them. CDR1 and CDR2 (germline): SGHRS, YFSETQ. CDR3 sequence: CASSLSADSYNEQFF. The DNA for the CDR3 is TGCGCCAGCAGCTTGTCGGCAGACTCCTACAATGAGCAGTTCTTC.

The rearrangement uses TRBV6-5 and TRBJ2-7, with D possibly matching TRBD2 (5 bases). V gave up 2 bases and J gave up 6 bases, with 8 bases separating them. The germline CDR1 and CDR2 sequences are MNHEY and SVGAGI. The CDR3 runs to 12 residues. The DNA for the CDR3 is TGTGCCAGCAGTTACAGCGGTATCGAGCAGTACTTC. This codes for CASSYSGIEQYF.

With regard to this clone: An end of the junction differs from the germline gene, which may be a read error. The chain couples TRBV7-7 to TRBJ2-5; the match to TRBD1 covers 7 bases. The CDR3 contains 16 residues. Per the germline V gene, CDR1 is SSHAT and CDR2 is FNYEAQ (reference sequence). CDR3 sequence: CASSLGDSPLQETQYF. CDR3 sequence (DNA): TGTGCTAGCAGCTTAGGGGACAGCCCTCTACAAGAGACCCAGTACTTC.